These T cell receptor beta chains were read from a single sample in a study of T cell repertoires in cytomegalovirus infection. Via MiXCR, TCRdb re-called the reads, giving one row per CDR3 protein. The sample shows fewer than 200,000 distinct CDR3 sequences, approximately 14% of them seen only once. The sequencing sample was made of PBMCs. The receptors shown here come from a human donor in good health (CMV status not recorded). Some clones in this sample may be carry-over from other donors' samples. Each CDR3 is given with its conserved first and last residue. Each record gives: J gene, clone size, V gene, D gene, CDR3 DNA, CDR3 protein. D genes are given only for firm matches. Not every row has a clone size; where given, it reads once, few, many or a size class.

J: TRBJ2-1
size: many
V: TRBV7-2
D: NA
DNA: TGTGCCAGCAGCTTAAACTTTCCTGGCCATGAGCAGTTCTTC
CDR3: CASSLNFPGHEQFF

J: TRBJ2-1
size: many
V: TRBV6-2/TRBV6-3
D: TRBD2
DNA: TGTGCCAGCAGTTACTCCCCCCCTAGCGGAATCTACAATGAGCAGTTCTTC
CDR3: CASSYSPPSGIYNEQFF

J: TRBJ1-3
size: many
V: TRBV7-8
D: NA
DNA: TGTGCCAGCAGCTTACTCGGGGAAAGCTCTGGAAACACCATATATTTT
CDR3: CASSLLGESSGNTIYF

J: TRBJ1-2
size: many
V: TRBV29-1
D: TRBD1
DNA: TGCAGCGGGTCACAGGGGGAAGGTGGCTACACCTTC
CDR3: CSGSQGEGGYTF

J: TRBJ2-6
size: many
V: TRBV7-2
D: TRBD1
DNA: TGTGCCAGCAGCGTACGACAGGGGTACCGGTCTGGGGCCAACGTCCTGACTTTC
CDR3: CASSVRQGYRSGANVLTF

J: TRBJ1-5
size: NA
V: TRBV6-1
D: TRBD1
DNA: TGTGCCAGCAGCGGAAAGACAGGGGCGGCTCAGCCCCAGCATTTT
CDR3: CASSGKTGAAQPQHF

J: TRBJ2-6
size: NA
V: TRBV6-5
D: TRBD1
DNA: TGTGCCACCCTTTACCGGGACAGACTTGCTGGGGCCAACGTCCTGACTTTC
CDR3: CATLYRDRLAGANVLTF

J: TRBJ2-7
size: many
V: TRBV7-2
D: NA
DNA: TGTGCCAGCAGCTTAACTCGATCGCACCTAGGCGAGCAGTACTTC
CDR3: CASSLTRSHLGEQYF

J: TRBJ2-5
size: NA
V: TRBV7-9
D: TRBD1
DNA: TGTGCCAGCAGCTCACCCTCGGGGACAGGGAAAGAGACCCAGTACTTC
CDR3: CASSSPSGTGKETQYF

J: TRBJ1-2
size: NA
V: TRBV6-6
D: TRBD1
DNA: TGTGCCAGCAGCTCGGGACAGGGGGTAGGTGGCTACACCTTC
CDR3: CASSSGQGVGGYTF

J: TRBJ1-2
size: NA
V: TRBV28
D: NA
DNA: TGTGCCAGCAGTAGCGTCAGGGGAGGCGATGGCTACACCTTC
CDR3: CASSSVRGGDGYTF

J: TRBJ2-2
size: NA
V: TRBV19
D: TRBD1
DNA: TGTGCCAGTAGTCAGGGGGCTTGGACCGGGGAGCTGTTTTTT
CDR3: CASSQGAWTGELFF

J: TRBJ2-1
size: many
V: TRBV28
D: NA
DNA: TGTGCCAGCAGTCTCCGGACGATCCACTATCCCCTCAATGAGCAGTTCTTC
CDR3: CASSLRTIHYPLNEQFF

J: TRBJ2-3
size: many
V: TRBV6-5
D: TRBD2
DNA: TGTGCCAGCAGTTACTCGGCGGGAGGGAAAGGTACGCAGTATTTT
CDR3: CASSYSAGGKGTQYF

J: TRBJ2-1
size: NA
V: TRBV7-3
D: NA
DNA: TGTGCCAGCAGCTTAATTGGCAGGTCCTTGAATGAGCAGTTCTTC
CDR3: CASSLIGRSLNEQFF

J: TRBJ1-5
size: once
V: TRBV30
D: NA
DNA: TGTGCCTGGAGTGCAGGGGATAGCAATCAGCCCCAGCATTTT
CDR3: CAWSAGDSNQPQHF

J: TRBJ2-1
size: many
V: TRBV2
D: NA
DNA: TGTGCCAGCAGGACAGCTCCCCCGGAGCAGTTCTTC
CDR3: CASRTAPPEQFF

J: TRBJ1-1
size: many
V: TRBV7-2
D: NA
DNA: TGTGCCAGCAGCTCCCGACAGGCGAACACTGAAGCTTTCTTT
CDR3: CASSSRQANTEAFF

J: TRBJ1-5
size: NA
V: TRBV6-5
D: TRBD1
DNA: TGTGCCCGCAGTTACTCGGACAGGGATCAGCCCCAGCATTTT
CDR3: CARSYSDRDQPQHF

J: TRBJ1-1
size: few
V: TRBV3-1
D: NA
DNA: TGTGCCAGCAGCCATAGACAATTGAACACTGAAGCTTTCTTT
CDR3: CASSHRQLNTEAFF

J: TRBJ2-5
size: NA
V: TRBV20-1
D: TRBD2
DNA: TGCAGTGCTCAGTTAACGAGCGGGGGGGGGGGCCGGGAGACCCAGTACTTC
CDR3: CSAQLTSGGGGRETQYF

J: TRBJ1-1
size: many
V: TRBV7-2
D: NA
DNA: TGTGCCAGCAGCGGCACGCCGGGGTTCGGCACTGAAGCTTTCTTT
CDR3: CASSGTPGFGTEAFF

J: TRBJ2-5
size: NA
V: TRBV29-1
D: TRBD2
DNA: TGCAGCGTCGCGGGGAGGGTCTCGGAGACCCAGTACTTC
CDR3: CSVAGRVSETQYF

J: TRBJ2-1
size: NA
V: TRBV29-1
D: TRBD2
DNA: TGCAGCGTCTCGACTAGCGGGAGAGCTAATGAGCAGTTCTTC
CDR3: CSVSTSGRANEQFF

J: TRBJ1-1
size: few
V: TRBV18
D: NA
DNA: TGTGCCAGCTCACTCGGGACGGACGGTAACACTGAAGCTTTCTTT
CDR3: CASSLGTDGNTEAFF

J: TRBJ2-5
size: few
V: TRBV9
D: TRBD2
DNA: TGTGCCAGCAGCGCGGGGGTAGCGGGCCAAGAGACCCAGTACTTC
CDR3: CASSAGVAGQETQYF

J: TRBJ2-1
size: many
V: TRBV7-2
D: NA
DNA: TGTGCCAGCAGCTTACTCTCCGGGAAGGTGCAGTTCTTC
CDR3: CASSLLSGKVQFF

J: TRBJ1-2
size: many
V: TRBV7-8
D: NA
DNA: TGTGCCAGCAGAGGGACGGATGGGAGTGGCTACACCTTC
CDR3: CASRGTDGSGYTF

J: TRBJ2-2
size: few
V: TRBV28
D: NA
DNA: TGTGCCAGCAGTTCTAGGACAGCCCAGAACACCGGGGAGCTGTTTTTT
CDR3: CASSSRTAQNTGELFF

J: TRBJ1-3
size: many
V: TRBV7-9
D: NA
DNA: TGTGCCAGCAGCTTTACTGGAAACACCATATATTTT
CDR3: CASSFTGNTIYF

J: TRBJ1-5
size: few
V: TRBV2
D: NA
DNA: TGTGCCAGCAGTCGGCAGAGGGGCTATAGCAATCAGCCCCAGCATTTT
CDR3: CASSRQRGYSNQPQHF

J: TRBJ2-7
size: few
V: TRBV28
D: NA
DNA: TGTGCCAGCAGTTTCGGGACAAGGGAGCAGTACTTC
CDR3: CASSFGTREQYF

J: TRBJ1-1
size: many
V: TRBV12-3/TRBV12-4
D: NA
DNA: TGTGCCAGCAGTTCAGGGATTAGGAACACTGAAGCTTTCTTT
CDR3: CASSSGIRNTEAFF

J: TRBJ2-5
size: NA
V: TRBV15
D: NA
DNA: TGTGCCACCAGCAGAGATCTTGGACCTACGGAGACTCAGTACTTC
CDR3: CATSRDLGPTETQYF

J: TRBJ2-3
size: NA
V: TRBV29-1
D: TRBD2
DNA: TGCAGCGTTGAGGTAGCGGGAGGGCTCTTCGGCACAGATACGCAGTATTTT
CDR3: CSVEVAGGLFGTDTQYF

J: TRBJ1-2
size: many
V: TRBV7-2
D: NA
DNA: TGTGCCAGCAGTGAACAGGGCTATGGCTACACCTTC
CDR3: CASSEQGYGYTF

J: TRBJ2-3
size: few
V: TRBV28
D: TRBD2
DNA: TGTGCCAGCAGTTTTCAAGGGACTAGTTCAAAGAGGCAGTATTTT
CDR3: CASSFQGTSSKRQYF

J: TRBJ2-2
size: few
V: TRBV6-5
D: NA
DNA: TGTGCCAGCAGTTACTCGGCCACCGGGGAGCTGTTTTTT
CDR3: CASSYSATGELFF

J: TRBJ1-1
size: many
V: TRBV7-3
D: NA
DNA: TGTGCCAGCAGCCCCCAGGGAATGAACACTGAAGCTTTCTTT
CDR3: CASSPQGMNTEAFF

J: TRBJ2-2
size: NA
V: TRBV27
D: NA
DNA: TGTGCCAGCAGTTATGTACAGGTCGGCACCGGGGAGCTGTTTTTT
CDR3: CASSYVQVGTGELFF

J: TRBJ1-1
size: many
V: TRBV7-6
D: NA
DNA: TGTGCCAGCAGCCACGGGGGAAACACTGAAGCTTTCTTT
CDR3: CASSHGGNTEAFF

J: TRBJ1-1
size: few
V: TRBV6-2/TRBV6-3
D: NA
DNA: TGTGCCAGCACCGACGGGGGAAACACTGAAGCTTTCTTT
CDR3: CASTDGGNTEAFF

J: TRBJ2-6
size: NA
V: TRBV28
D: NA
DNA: TGTGCCAGCAGTTTAGGGGGTAGGGCCAACGTCCTGACTTTC
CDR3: CASSLGGRANVLTF

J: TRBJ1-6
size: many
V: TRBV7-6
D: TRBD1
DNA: TGTGCCAGCAGCCGCCAGGACAGGGAATATTCACCCCTCCACTTT
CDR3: CASSRQDREYSPLHF